This paragraph reports one TCR beta chain. The antigen remains undetermined. Per the germline V gene, CDR1 is LGHDT and CDR2 is YNNKEL (reference sequence). The V and J ends lost 11 bases and 7 bases, in that order; junction bases with no gene match: 19. The CDR3 extends over 17 amino acids. The data were obtained in a study of T-cell reconstitution after alpha-beta-depleted transplantation in children. Findings and limits, study-wide: Expanded graft clones, several hundred of them, were reportedly the source of alpha-beta T cells about two months after transplant. Recipient T cells and thymic progenitors that survived gave rise to the high TCRbeta diversity observed at day 60 in some patients. After one year, T-cell counts and TCRbeta diversity mostly came from new T cells.

TCRbeta library construction was performed incorporating unique molecular identifiers. One entry per CDR3 protein, called by TCRdb with MiXCR from the PCR reads. The sample carries about 460,000 distinct CDR3 sequences, more than 9.5% recorded once. This sequence was found in a female patient aged 2-9 years who had a stem cell transplant for aplastic anemia, so the T cells may come from the graft donor. The sequencing used PBMCs, mostly from graft donor cells, collected 180 days after TCRalphabeta/CD19-depleted stem cell transplant. This rearrangement joins TRBV3-1 to TRBJ2-1; TRBD2 aligns across 11 bases. The CDR3 is CASCQEDLAGGFNEQFF. The CDR3 region has the DNA TGTGCCTCCTGCCAAGAGGACTTAGCGGGAGGGTTTAATGAGCAGTTCTTC.